This section outlines one T cell receptor beta chain sequence together with its context. Its antigen is undetermined. Trimming removed 6 bases from V and 0 bases from J, with 8 bases in between. From germline, CDR1 is MNHEY and CDR2 SVGAGI. The CDR3 consists of 14 residues. The record originates from a study of OX40 agonist ivuxolimab in advanced cancers. On the study more broadly: Eligibility rules accepted prior anti-PD-1, anti-PD-L1 or anti-CTLA-4 therapy, and over 30% had some. Three dose-escalation patients had partial responses: one with hepatocellular carcinoma and two with cutaneous melanoma.

TCRdb's copy holds only in-frame clones and misses some; the assay was immunoSEQ multiplex PCR. The sample has 90,000 to 150,000 clones; around 91% are singletons. Study conclusions and caveats: Among expanded peripheral T cells, antigen specificity went undetermined. Certain nonresponders likewise exhibited a low normalized T-cell clonal expansion.

This chain uses TRBV6-5 with TRBJ1-4; D remains unclear. The sequence derives from an adult with an advanced solid tumor such as melanoma, head and neck, liver or kidney cancer. The sequenced sample was CD4+ or CD8+ T cells sorted from blood, obtained in a trial of the OX40 agonist ivuxolimab. CDR3 DNA: TGTGCCAGCAGGGAGGGCCCAACTAATGAAAAACTGTTTTTT. Encoded protein: CASREGPTNEKLFF.